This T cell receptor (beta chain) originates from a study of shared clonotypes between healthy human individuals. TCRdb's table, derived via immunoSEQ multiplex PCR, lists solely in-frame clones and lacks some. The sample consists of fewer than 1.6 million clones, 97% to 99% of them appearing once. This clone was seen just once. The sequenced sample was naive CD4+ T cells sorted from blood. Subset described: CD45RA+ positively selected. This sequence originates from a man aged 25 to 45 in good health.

In DNA, the CDR3 is TGTGCCAGCAGCCACGCCCATGAGCAGTTCTTC. Encoded protein: CASSHAHEQFF. The chain joins TRBV14 to TRBJ2-1; D is unclear. V lost 3 bases to trimming and J lost 8 bases, with 5 bases between them. The germline CDR1 and CDR2 sequences are SGHDN and FVKESK. CDR3 length: 11 amino acids.